The rows below give T cell receptor beta chains drawn from one sample of a study of beta chain features in type 1 diabetes. The repertoire was sequenced with immunoSEQ multiplex PCR; TCRdb's copy has only in-frame clones and lacks some. The table shows 680,000 or so clones, with roughly a sixth occurring only once. Sequenced: naive CD4+ T cells from blood. These receptors were obtained from a man younger than 30 in good health. Each CDR3 is given with its conserved first and last residue. D genes are given only for firm matches. Size is stated for part of the rows, as once, few or many counts, or as a class when the clone is expanded.

>.|TRBV11-2|TRBJ2-3|few
TGTGCCAGCAGCCCCTGGAGGTTGAGCACAGATACGCAGTATTTT
CASSPWRLSTDTQYF
>.|TRBV30|TRBJ2-3|few
TGTGCCTGGAGACTCAAAGGGGGGACAGATACGCAGTATTTT
CAWRLKGGTDTQYF
>.|TRBV5-6|TRBJ1-2|.
TGTGCCAGCAGCCTGAGTGTGACGGTCTATGGCTACACCTTC
CASSLSVTVYGYTF
>.|TRBV15|TRBJ2-7|few
TGTGCCACCAGCAGCACGAAGAAGTCGGCCTACGAGCAGTACTTC
CATSSTKKSAYEQYF
>.|TRBV14|TRBJ2-3|.
TGTGCCAGCAGCCAAGTGGGACGCACAGATACGCAGTATTTT
CASSQVGRTDTQYF
>.|TRBV10-3|TRBJ1-2|few
TGTGCCATCAGTTCGGCCTCAGTAAGATATGGCTACACCTTC
CAISSASVRYGYTF
>.|TRBV27|TRBJ1-3|few
TGTGCCAGCAGTCGAGGCTCTGGAAACACCATATATTTT
CASSRGSGNTIYF
>.|TRBV19|TRBJ2-7|.
TGTGCCAGTAGTATAGCCCGACAGCCCGTCTACGAGCAGTACTTC
CASSIARQPVYEQYF
>.|TRBV7-9|TRBJ1-1|few
TGTGCCAGCAGCCTGGCGACAGGAATGAACACTGAAGCTTTCTTT
CASSLATGMNTEAFF
>.|TRBV5-1|TRBJ2-3|.
TGCGCCAGCAGCTTGGGACGGACAGATACGCAGTATTTT
CASSLGRTDTQYF
>TRBD2|TRBV28|TRBJ2-3|.
TGTGCCAGCAGTTATCCGGGACTAGGGAATATAGATACGCAGTATTTT
CASSYPGLGNIDTQYF
>.|TRBV6-1|TRBJ2-5|few
TGTGCCAGCCGGGACTTCGCCCAAGAGACCCAGTACTTC
CASRDFAQETQYF
>.|TRBV11-2|TRBJ1-6|few
TGTGCCAGCAGCTTAGTACAGGGAAGGGGATCACCCCTCCACTTT
CASSLVQGRGSPLHF
>TRBD2|TRBV14|TRBJ2-2|.
TGTGCCAGCAGCCCCCGGACTAGCGGGGGAACCGGGGAGCTGTTTTTT
CASSPRTSGGTGELFF
>.|TRBV27|TRBJ2-3|.
TGTGCCAGCAGCCGAATGAACAAGGCTAGCACAGATACGCAGTATTTT
CASSRMNKASTDTQYF
>.|TRBV9|TRBJ1-1|.
TGTGCCAGCAGCGGGGTTGAGGGTTTTGAAGCTTTCTTT
CASSGVEGFEAFF
>TRBD1|TRBV6-5|TRBJ1-1|few
TGTGCCAGCAGTTACTCGAAGACAGGGGGAGTTCATGAAGCTTTCTTT
CASSYSKTGGVHEAFF
>.|TRBV5-1|TRBJ2-5|.
TGCGTCAGCTCCCGTGGGGGGCCTAAATGGCAAGAGACCCAGTACTTC
CVSSRGGPKWQETQYF
>.|TRBV6-1|TRBJ2-7|few
TGTGCCAGCAGTGAATTTGGCCTTTACGAGCAGTACTTC
CASSEFGLYEQYF
>TRBD2|TRBV5-1|TRBJ2-5|.
TGCGCCAGCAGCTTGGAAAGGTCGGGGGGGCCTCGGTGGACCCAGTACTTC
CASSLERSGGPRWTQYF
>.|TRBV29-1|TRBJ2-1|.
TGCAGCGGTGGCAACAATGAGCAGTTCTTC
CSGGNNEQFF
>.|TRBV5-1|TRBJ2-2|.
TGCGCCAGCAGCTTCGGACACGACGTGACCGGGGAGCTGTTTTTT
CASSFGHDVTGELFF
>.|TRBV19|TRBJ1-5|.
TGTGCCAGTAGTTCCCCTGGGGCCACCAATCAGCCCCAGCATTTT
CASSSPGATNQPQHF
>.|TRBV7-2|TRBJ2-6|.
TGTGCCAGCATCCGTCCTAAGTCTGGGGCCAACGTCCTGACTTTC
CASIRPKSGANVLTF
>TRBD1|TRBV2|TRBJ1-3|few
TGTGCCAGCAAAGCGGACAGGTTCTCTGGAAACACCATATATTTT
CASKADRFSGNTIYF
>.|TRBV27|TRBJ2-5|.
TGTGCCAGCAGGTCTTCGGAAGGGGTCGGGACCCAGTACTTC
CASRSSEGVGTQYF
>.|TRBV6-1|TRBJ1-2|.
TGTGCCAGCAGTGAATTGAACAGGGAGTCCTATGGCTACACCTTC
CASSELNRESYGYTF
>.|TRBV5-1|TRBJ2-1|few
TGCGCCAGCAGCTTGGGGGTTGAGCAGTTCTTC
CASSLGVEQFF
>.|TRBV6-4|TRBJ1-1|.
TGTGCCAGCAGTGACTCGGTCATGAACACTGAAGCTTTCTTT
CASSDSVMNTEAFF
>.|TRBV13|TRBJ2-4|.
TGTGCCAGCAGCTTAGGGGAGGGACGAGTCCCTCGGGCCAAAAACATTCAGTACTTC
CASSLGEGRVPRAKNIQYF
>TRBD2|TRBV7-2|TRBJ2-7|.
TGTGCCAGCAGCCGCCGGTTAGCGGGAGTGCAATACGAGCAGTACTTC
CASSRRLAGVQYEQYF
>.|TRBV7-2|TRBJ1-1|.
TGTGCCAGCAGCCCCCGCGACACTGAAGCTTTCTTT
CASSPRDTEAFF
>.|TRBV4-2|TRBJ2-1|.
TGTGCCAGCAGCCCTTTTGGTGGGCTTCCCTCCTACAATGAGCAGTTCTTC
CASSPFGGLPSYNEQFF
>TRBD2|TRBV4-1|TRBJ2-7|few
TGCGCCAGCAGTCGGCCGGGACTAGCCTACGAGCAGTACTTC
CASSRPGLAYEQYF
>.|TRBV6-5|TRBJ2-2|.
TGTGCCAGCATACACCGCGGGGAGCTGTTTTTT
CASIHRGELFF
>TRBD2|TRBV28|TRBJ2-1|few
TGTGCCAGCAGTCTGGGGGGGAGTGATGAGCAGTTCTTC
CASSLGGSDEQFF
>TRBD1|TRBV6-5|TRBJ1-1|few
TGTGCCAGCAGTCGCACTCAGGGGGGAGCTTTCTTT
CASSRTQGGAFF
>.|TRBV7-9|TRBJ2-6|.
TGTGCCAGCAGCCCGATCCCTTCCCGGGGGACCTCTGGGGCCAACGTCCTGACTTTC
CASSPIPSRGTSGANVLTF
>TRBD1|TRBV28|TRBJ2-7|.
TGTGCCACCTCACCCGGGACAGGGATCTACGAGCAGTACTTC
CATSPGTGIYEQYF
>TRBD1|TRBV30|TRBJ1-1|few
TGTGCCTGGCACAGGGGCACTGAAGCTTTCTTT
CAWHRGTEAFF
>TRBD1|TRBV4-3|TRBJ1-4|few
TGCGCCAGCAGCCGCCGGTCGGACAGGAATAATGAAAAACTGTTTTTT
CASSRRSDRNNEKLFF
>TRBD1|TRBV7-9|TRBJ2-7|few
TGTGCCAGCACCCTAGACAGGGCAACCCCCTACGAGCAGTACTTC
CASTLDRATPYEQYF
>.|TRBV5-1|TRBJ1-1|.
TGCGCCAGCAGCTACTCAAATTACAACACTGAAGCTTTCTTT
CASSYSNYNTEAFF
>.|TRBV25-1|TRBJ1-1|.
TGTGCCAGCACTCTCACGGGGGCTTCTGGTGGGGCTTTCTTT
CASTLTGASGGAFF
>.|TRBV7-9|TRBJ2-7|few
TGTGCCAGCAGCTTGAAGCGAACCGAGCAGTACTTC
CASSLKRTEQYF
>.|TRBV7-6|TRBJ2-1|.
TGTGCCAGCAGCTTAAGGGTAGCCGCCCCGACCTACAATGAGCAGTTCTTC
CASSLRVAAPTYNEQFF
>.|TRBV5-4|TRBJ1-2|.
TGTGCCAGCAGCTTGTCACAGGGATCTAACTATGGCTACACCTTC
CASSLSQGSNYGYTF